A selection of T cell receptor beta chains follows, all from one sample in a study of blood T cell repertoires in COVID-19. Profiling relied on immunoSEQ multiplex PCR, and the TCRdb table lists in-frame clones only, not all of them. There are tens of thousands of clones in the sample; under 85% occur only once, and around 13% lies in the top ten. The sample taken for sequencing was peripheral blood. The receptor set was obtained from a human donor in a cohort sampled during active COVID-19. Each CDR3 is given with its conserved first and last residue. The order of the fields is CDR3 protein, CDR3 DNA, J gene, V gene, D gene, clone size. The D gene is left open where the match is weak. Clone size appears in some rows only: once, few, many, or a class for an expanded clone.

CDR3aa: CASSIEGNSYNEQFF
CDR3nt: TGTGCCAGTAGTATAGAGGGCAACTCCTACAATGAGCAGTTCTTC
j_gene: TRBJ2-1
v_gene: TRBV19
d_gene: NA
abundance: NA

CDR3aa: CASAPEGAYGYTF
CDR3nt: TGTGCTAGTGCCCCCGAGGGTGCCTATGGCTACACCTTC
j_gene: TRBJ1-2
v_gene: TRBV12-5
d_gene: NA
abundance: few

CDR3aa: CATSRDKTGDSYEQYF
CDR3nt: TGTGCCACCAGCAGAGATAAGACAGGAGACTCCTACGAGCAGTACTTC
j_gene: TRBJ2-7
v_gene: TRBV15
d_gene: NA
abundance: NA

CDR3aa: CASSPYSGATDTQYF
CDR3nt: TGTGCCAGCAGCCCATATAGCGGAGCCACAGATACGCAGTATTTT
j_gene: TRBJ2-3
v_gene: TRBV3-1/TRBV3-2
d_gene: NA
abundance: NA

CDR3aa: CASSLAPGSKGELFF
CDR3nt: TGTGCCAGCAGCTTAGCACCGGGGTCGAAAGGGGAGCTGTTTTTT
j_gene: TRBJ2-2
v_gene: TRBV7-8
d_gene: NA
abundance: NA

CDR3aa: CASSRTQYNYGYTF
CDR3nt: TGTGCCAGCAGCCGAACTCAATATAACTATGGCTACACCTTC
j_gene: TRBJ1-2
v_gene: TRBV6-5
d_gene: NA
abundance: NA

CDR3aa: CASSRDKKINSPLHF
CDR3nt: TGTGCCAGCAGTCGGGACAAGAAGATTAATTCACCCCTCCACTTT
j_gene: TRBJ1-6
v_gene: TRBV5-6
d_gene: NA
abundance: NA

CDR3aa: CASSVAEQEYSPLHF
CDR3nt: TGTGCCAGCAGCGTAGCGGAACAGGAGTATTCACCCCTCCACTTT
j_gene: TRBJ1-6
v_gene: TRBV9
d_gene: NA
abundance: few

CDR3aa: CASSINGNTGELFF
CDR3nt: TGTGCCAGTAGTATTAACGGGAACACCGGGGAGCTGTTTTTT
j_gene: TRBJ2-2
v_gene: TRBV19
d_gene: NA
abundance: NA

CDR3aa: CASSAFTGGTNEKLFF
CDR3nt: TGTGCCAGCAGCGCGTTCACAGGTGGGACTAATGAAAAACTGTTTTTT
j_gene: TRBJ1-4
v_gene: TRBV9
d_gene: NA
abundance: NA

CDR3aa: CAISAGLAGNTGELFF
CDR3nt: TGTGCCATCAGCGCAGGACTAGCGGGGAACACCGGGGAGCTGTTTTTT
j_gene: TRBJ2-2
v_gene: TRBV10-3
d_gene: TRBD2
abundance: NA

CDR3aa: CASSLEWGHEQYF
CDR3nt: TGTGCCAGCAGTTTGGAATGGGGCCACGAGCAGTACTTC
j_gene: TRBJ2-7
v_gene: TRBV27
d_gene: NA
abundance: NA

CDR3aa: CAITRTVTDTQYF
CDR3nt: TGTGCCATCACTCGTACAGTCACAGATACGCAGTATTTT
j_gene: TRBJ2-3
v_gene: TRBV10-3
d_gene: NA
abundance: NA

CDR3aa: CATSEGGWQPQHF
CDR3nt: TGTGCCACCAGTGAAGGAGGGTGGCAGCCCCAGCATTTT
j_gene: TRBJ1-5
v_gene: TRBV24-1
d_gene: NA
abundance: NA